Listed here are 28 T cell receptor beta chains from one sample, sequenced in a study of Graves' ophthalmopathy and Graves' hyperthyroidism (dated by TCRdb to 2017 to 2018). Sequencing instrument: Illumina HiSeq 2000. TCR beta CDR3 regions were amplified from RNA transcripts for repertoire sequencing. The first round of RT-PCR was done with HTBI primers and the Qiagen OneStep RT-PCR kit, and was followed by a second round of multiplex PCR, then size selection and purification. In-frame beta chains were kept once TCRdb had trimmed the public reads at Q25 with fastp and called clones with MiXCR. Rows matching on CDR3 protein sequence are summarized as one entry with the most common DNA and genes. The sample table records 900,000 to 1,200,000 distinct CDR3 sequences; about 38% of these occur just once. The ten largest clones take up around 10% of the sample. Sequenced sample: peripheral blood or thyroid tissue (not recorded which). These receptors were obtained from an adult man with Graves' hyperthyroidism.

This clonotype appeared many times. This chain's CDR3 is CASSGDSFRAFF. The CDR3 nucleotides read TGCGCCAGCAGTGGGGACAGTTTCCGAGCTTTCTTT. The chain combines TRBV10-1 with TRBJ1-1; 7 bases are a match to TRBD1. The junction had 6 bases not matched to a gene; V was cut back by 4 bases and J by 10 bases. The germline V gene encodes CDR1 WNHNN and CDR2 SYGVQD (reference sequence). The CDR3 runs to 12 residues.

Ten or more counts support this clonotype. V and J are TRBV7-6 and TRBJ1-3, with unresolved D. CDR3 length equals 17 residues. From germline, CDR1 is SGHVS and CDR2 FNYEAQ. V shed 5 bases and J shed 0 bases, with 17 bases lying between them. The CDR3 loop reads CASSQVIAGGSGNTIYF. CDR3 bases: TGTGCCAGCAGCCAGGTTATAGCAGGAGGCTCTGGAAACACCATATATTTT.

This clonotype was counted once. The chain links TRBV12-3 or TRBV12-4 to TRBJ1-3; D gene uncertain. Trimming cost V 10 bases and J 2 bases, with 3 bases left between them. The CDR3 covers 10 residues. The CDR3 DNA reads TGTGCCACCGCTGGAAACACCATATATTTT. This gives the protein CATAGNTIYF.

The table lists this clonotype with many counts. V usage is TRBV2 and J usage is TRBJ2-5; 10 bases fit TRBD1. V shed 5 bases, J shed 0 bases, and the junction held 3 bases outside the gene matches. Germline CDR1 and CDR2: SNHLY and FYNNEI. The CDR3 is 15 residues long. As DNA, the CDR3 is TGTGCCAGCAGTACGGACAGGGGGTACCAAGAGACCCAGTACTTC. Translation: CASSTDRGYQETQYF.

V usage is TRBV7-2 and J usage is TRBJ1-2; TRBD1 might be the D (5 bases). CDR3 length equals 15 residues. V was pared by 5 bases and J by 4 bases, with 17 bases between. The germline V gene has CDR1 SGHTA and CDR2 FQGNSA. DNA for the CDR3: TGTGCCAGCAGCGAAGCGGCAGGGAGAAGCTATGGCTACACCTTC. Its translation is CASSEAAGRSYGYTF.

This clonotype was recorded at least ten times. DNA for the CDR3: TGTGCCAGCAGCCCCCTACGACAGGCAAACAACTCCTATGGCTACACCTTC. Encoded protein: CASSPLRQANNSYGYTF. This rearrangement joins TRBV7-9 to TRBJ1-2, with D maybe TRBD1 (6 bases). CDR1 is SEHNR, CDR2 FQNEAQ, per germline (reference sequence). Deletions cut 5 bases from V and 4 bases from J, with 23 bases between. The CDR3 consists of 17 residues.

The sample holds many counts of this clonotype. This chain joins TRBV7-8 and TRBJ2-7; possible D gene TRBD2, 5 bases. Germline lookup yields CDR1 SGHVS and CDR2 FQNEAQ. V gave up 0 bases and J gave up 3 bases, with 18 bases separating them. The length of the CDR3 is 17 residues. In DNA form, the CDR3 reads TGTGCCAGCAGCTTAGCGAGGACCCCTCTGGACTTCTACGAGCAGTACTTC. Translating it yields CASSLARTPLDFYEQYF.

This clonotype was seen ten or more times. This chain uses TRBV19 with TRBJ2-7; TRBD1 agrees at 11 bases. CDR1 and CDR2 from the germline V gene are LNHDA and SQIVND (reference sequence). This CDR3 is built from 16 residues. The trim removed 4 bases at V and 5 bases at J, leaving 10 bases unmatched. The chain's CDR3 is CASSTGGQGASNEQYF. For the CDR3, the DNA is TGTGCCAGTAGTACGGGAGGACAGGGGGCCTCAAACGAGCAGTACTTC.

As for this clonotype: Germline is not matched at one junction end, which may reflect a read error. The rearrangement joins TRBV7-2 to TRBJ2-7, with D unclear. The CDR3 loop spans 15 amino acids. Germline V gene sequence: CDR1 SGHTA, CDR2 FQGNSA. CDR3 nucleotide sequence: TGTGCCACCAGCTTAGGCGCCCGAGGTGCCTACGAGCAGTACTTC. It specifies CATSLGARGAYEQYF.

The V call is TRBV7-3, the J call TRBJ2-5, with a weak D call TRBD1 (6 bases). The CDR3 length is 14 residues. Germline values: CDR1 SGHTA, CDR2 FQGTGA. Deletions cut 4 bases from V and 8 bases from J, with 17 bases between. In DNA, the CDR3 is TGTGCCAGCAGCTCCCAAGGAACAGGGAGTACCCAGTACTTC. This sequence encodes CASSSQGTGSTQYF.

This clonotype showed up just a few times. The chain carries TRBV4-3 and TRBJ1-5, with 7 bases aligning to TRBD1. The junction had 16 bases not matched to a gene; V was cut back by 0 bases and J by 8 bases. CDR3 size: 18 residues. Germline assignment: CDR1 LGHNA and CDR2 YSLEER. The CDR3, as DNA: TGCGCCAGCAGCCAAGACCGCCTGGGGCCAGGGGGGTGGGAGCCCCAGCATTTT. This sequence encodes CASSQDRLGPGGWEPQHF.

The chain couples TRBV6-1 to TRBJ1-5; D unresolved. Trimming took off 6 bases at V and 9 bases at J, with 9 bases between the two ends. Germline loops: CDR1 MNHNS, CDR2 SASEGT. This CDR3 spans 11 amino acids. In DNA, the CDR3 is TGTGCCAGCAGCGGCGAATGGCCCCAGCATTTT. It yields the protein CASSGEWPQHF.

This clonotype has more than one count but fewer than ten. The chain joins TRBV28 to TRBJ2-6; D remains ambiguous. The CDR3 totals 15 residues. Trimming cost V 6 bases and J 2 bases, with 11 bases left between them. The germline CDR1 and CDR2 sequences are MDHEN and SYDVKM. The chain's CDR3 is CASRPDLTGANVLTF. In nucleotides, the CDR3 is TGTGCCAGCAGACCCGACCTGACTGGGGCCAACGTCCTGACTTTC.

This clonotype occurred many times. The chain combines TRBV29-1 with TRBJ1-2, with 8 bases aligning to TRBD1. Germline V CDR1 and CDR2: SQVTM, ANQGSEA. V was pared by 6 bases and J by 0 bases, with 9 bases of the junction left unmatched. The CDR3 is 15 amino acids. In DNA form, the CDR3 reads TGCAGCGTGCTGACAGGGGCTGCTTCTAACTATGGCTACACCTTC. Encoded protein: CSVLTGAASNYGYTF.

This clonotype was picked up many times. Sequence at one end of the junction differs from germline and may be a read error. The V call is TRBV10-2, the J call TRBJ2-7; TRBD1 matches at 10 bases. This CDR3 has 15 amino acids. Germline CDR1 reads WSHSY; CDR2 reads SAAADI. CDR3 in amino acids: CASSAGQGVSYEQYF. The CDR3 nucleotides read TGTGCCAGCAGCGCCGGACAGGGGGTCTCCTACGAGCAGTACTTC.

This clonotype was recorded at least ten times. The genes are TRBV7-9 and TRBJ2-2, with D unresolved. V dropped 6 bases and J dropped 7 bases, with 6 bases sitting between them. CDR3 length: 11 residues. Germline V gene sequence: CDR1 SEHNR, CDR2 FQNEAQ (reference sequence). DNA for the CDR3: TGTGCCAGCAGTTCGGGCGGGGAGCTGTTTTTT. This translates into CASSSGGELFF.

J is TRBJ1-2 and V is TRBV29-1; 9 positions agree with TRBD1. The length of the CDR3 is 13 residues. The junction had 8 bases not matched to a gene; V was cut back by 4 bases and J by 8 bases. Germline CDR1 is SQVTM and CDR2 is ANQGSEA. The CDR3 DNA is TGCAGCGTTGGTAAGGACAGGGGAATCGGCTACACCTTC. This codes for CSVGKDRGIGYTF. The variable domain in full, with the rest retrieved from reference TRBV29-1 and TRBJ1-2, is SAVISQKPSRDICQRGTSLTIQCQVDSQVTMMFWYRQQPGQSLTLIATANQGSEATYESGFVIDKFPISRPNLTFSTLTVSNMSPEDSSIYLCSVGKDRGIGYTFGSGTRLTVV.

V gene TRBV29-1 combines with J gene TRBJ2-7; 7 bases align to TRBD1. Germline V lookup: CDR1 SQVTM, CDR2 ANQGSEA. Trimming took 3 bases from V and 3 from J; bases not matched to a gene: 8. The CDR3 covers 14 residues. Here the CDR3 reads CSVETSNRGYEQYF. The CDR3 DNA reads TGCAGCGTTGAGACCTCAAACAGGGGCTACGAGCAGTACTTC.

This clonotype was counted ten times or more. The CDR3 DNA sequence: TGTGCCAGCAGTCGCGCGGGCGCGGTCGGGGGCTACACCTTC. Translating it yields CASSRAGAVGGYTF. This sequence joins TRBV25-1 and TRBJ1-2; D not certain. V lost 5 bases and J lost 8, with 18 bases in between. This CDR3 is 14 amino acids long. Germline V gene lookup returns CDR1 MGHDK and CDR2 SYGVNS.

Worth noting for this clonotype: This may stem from a read error, because a much larger clone lies one nucleotide away. CDR3 region: CASSVGTGDPLRF. CDR3 coding DNA: TGTGCCAGCAGCGTCGGGACAGGGGACCCCCTCCGCTTT. V gene TRBV9 combines with J gene TRBJ1-6; TRBD1 aligns across 10 bases. The CDR3 is made up of 13 amino acids. From germline, CDR1 is SGDLS and CDR2 YYNGEE.

In its sample, this clonotype was seen a few times. Germline and junction disagree at one end, which may indicate a read error. This chain uses TRBV9 with TRBJ1-5; the D is unclear. The CDR3 length is 18 residues. Germline CDR1 reads SGDLS; CDR2 reads YYNGEE. For the CDR3, the DNA is TGTGCCTGCAGTGCAGCCGGTGGCCCGACAATAGGCAATCAGCCCCAGCATTTT. Translation: CACSAAGGPTIGNQPQHF.

This clonotype has a handful of counts. This sequence joins TRBV29-1 and TRBJ1-1; tentatively, D is TRBD1 (5 bases). This CDR3 has 12 residues. Trimming took off 6 bases at V and 8 bases at J, with 16 bases between the two ends. The germline gives CDR1 SQVTM, CDR2 ANQGSEA. As DNA, the CDR3 is TGCAGCGTCCCCGGGAGAGGGGCCGAAGCTTTCTTT. Translating gives CSVPGRGAEAFF. Based on the CDR3 plus reference TRBV29-1 and TRBJ1-1, the full variable domain is SAVISQKPSRDICQRGTSLTIQCQVDSQVTMMFWYRQQPGQSLTLIATANQGSEATYESGFVIDKFPISRPNLTFSTLTVSNMSPEDSSIYLCSVPGRGAEAFFGQGTRLTVV.

In its sample, this clonotype was seen many times. The chain employs TRBV7-2 and TRBJ2-7; D might be TRBD2 (5 bases). Germline V gene sequence: CDR1 SGHTA, CDR2 FQGNSA. Trimming shortened V by 5 bases and J by 6 bases, and 14 bases separated the two germline ends. This CDR3 has 13 residues. CDR3 loop: CASSPLTRGEQYF. The DNA for the CDR3 is TGTGCCAGCAGCCCTTTAACCCGGGGCGAGCAGTACTTC.

Details on this clonotype: An end of the junction does not agree with germline; a read error may underlie this. The chain employs TRBV10-3 and TRBJ2-5; D is perhaps TRBD1 (5 bases). Germline assignment: CDR1 ENHRY and CDR2 SYGVKD. The CDR3 contains 13 residues. In DNA form, the CDR3 reads TGTGCCATCGCGGATGGGGCCCAAGGGACCCAGTACTTC. Encoded protein: CAIADGAQGTQYF.

This chain connects TRBV19 to TRBJ1-5; TRBD1 agrees at 10 bases. This CDR3 has 15 amino acids. CDR1 and CDR2 from the germline V gene are LNHDA and SQIVND (reference sequence). With V trimmed by 6 bases and J by 5 bases, 7 bases remained unmatched. The DNA for the CDR3 is TGTGCCAGTAGCGAGACAGGGGGCTTTGATCAGCCCCAGCATTTT. This codes for CASSETGGFDQPQHF.

This clonotype was detected many times. This chain connects TRBV7-2 to TRBJ1-5; unclear D gene. In germline, CDR1 is SGHTA, CDR2 FQGNSA. CDR3 length: 15 residues. The germline V and J ends were trimmed by 1 base and 6 bases, with 13 bases remaining between them. The CDR3 sequence is CASSLGGLGVQPQHF. Written as DNA, the CDR3 is TGTGCCAGCAGCTTAGGGGGTCTTGGGGTTCAGCCCCAGCATTTT. Full variable domain (rest looked up from reference TRBV7-2 and TRBJ1-5): GAGVSQSPSNKVTEKGKDVELRCDPISGHTALYWYRQSLGQGLEFLIYFQGNSAPDKSGLPSDRFSAERTGGSVSTLTIQRTQQEDSAVYLCASSLGGLGVQPQHFGDGTRLSIL.

On this clonotype: A much larger clone lies one base from this, so it may be a read error. The gene calls are TRBV19 and TRBJ1-2; 7 nucleotides agree with TRBD1. The CDR3 runs to 15 residues. The V and J ends lost 9 bases and 2 bases, in that order; junction bases with no gene match: 12. Germline V gene lookup returns CDR1 LNHDA and CDR2 SQIVND (reference sequence). This CDR3 reads CASRSAGTENYGYTF. For the CDR3, the DNA is TGTGCCAGCCGGAGCGCCGGGACAGAGAACTATGGCTACACCTTC.

Points on this clonotype: This may stem from a read error, because a much larger clone lies one nucleotide away. The chain has TRBV20-1 and TRBJ2-7; D is uncertain. CDR1 and CDR2 (germline): DFQATT, SNEGSKA (reference sequence). The CDR3 has 13 residues. V lost 3 bases and J 5 bases, leaving 14 bases between the germline ends. The CDR3 nucleotides read TGCAGTGCTAGTGATAGTCGGTGGGACGAGCAGTACTTC. This gives the protein CSASDSRWDEQYF.